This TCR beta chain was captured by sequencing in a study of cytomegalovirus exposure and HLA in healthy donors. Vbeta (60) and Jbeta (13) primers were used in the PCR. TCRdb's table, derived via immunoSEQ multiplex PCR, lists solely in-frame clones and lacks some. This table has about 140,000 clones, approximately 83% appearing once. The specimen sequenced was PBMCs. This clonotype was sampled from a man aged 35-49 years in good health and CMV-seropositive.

The CDR3 spells CASSTGQYGYTF. CDR3 DNA sequence: TGTGCCAGTAGTACAGGACAGTACGGCTACACCTTC. V usage is TRBV19 and J usage is TRBJ1-2; possible D gene TRBD1, 6 bases. Germline V gene lookup returns CDR1 LNHDA and CDR2 SQIVND (reference sequence). CDR3 size: 12 residues. V was trimmed by 4 bases and J by 8 bases, leaving 11 bases between them.